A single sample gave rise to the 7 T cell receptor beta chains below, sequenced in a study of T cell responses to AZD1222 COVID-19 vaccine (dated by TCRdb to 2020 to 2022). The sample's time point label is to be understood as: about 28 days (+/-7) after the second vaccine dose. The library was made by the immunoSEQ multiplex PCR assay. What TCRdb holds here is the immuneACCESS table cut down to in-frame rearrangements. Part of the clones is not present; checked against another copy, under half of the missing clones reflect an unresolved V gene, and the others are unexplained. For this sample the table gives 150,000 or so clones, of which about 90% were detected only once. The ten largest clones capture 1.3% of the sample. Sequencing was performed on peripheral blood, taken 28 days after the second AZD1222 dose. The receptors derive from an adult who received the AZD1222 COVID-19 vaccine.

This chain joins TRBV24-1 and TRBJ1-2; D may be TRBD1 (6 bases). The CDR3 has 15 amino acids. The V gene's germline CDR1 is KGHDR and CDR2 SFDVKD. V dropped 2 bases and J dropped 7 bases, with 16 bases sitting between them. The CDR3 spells CATSDSTGNPTGYTF. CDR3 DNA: TGTGCCACCAGTGATTCAACAGGGAATCCTACTGGCTACACCTTC.

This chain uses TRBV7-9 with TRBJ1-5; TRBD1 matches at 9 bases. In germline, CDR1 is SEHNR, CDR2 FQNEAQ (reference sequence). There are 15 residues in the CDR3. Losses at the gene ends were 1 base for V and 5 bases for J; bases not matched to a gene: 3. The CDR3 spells CASSLGGQGYQPQHF. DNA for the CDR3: TGTGCCAGCAGCTTAGGGGGACAGGGCTATCAGCCCCAGCATTTT.

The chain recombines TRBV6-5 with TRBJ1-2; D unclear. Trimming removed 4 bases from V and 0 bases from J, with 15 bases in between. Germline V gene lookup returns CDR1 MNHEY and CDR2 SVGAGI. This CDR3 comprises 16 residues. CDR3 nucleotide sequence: TGTGCCAGCAGTTCGCTAGACACGGTTACTAACTATGGCTACACCTTC. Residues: CASSSLDTVTNYGYTF.

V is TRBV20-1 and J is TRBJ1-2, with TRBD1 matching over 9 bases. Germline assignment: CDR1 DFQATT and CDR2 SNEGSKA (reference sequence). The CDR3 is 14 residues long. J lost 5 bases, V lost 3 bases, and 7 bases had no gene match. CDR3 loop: CSASPGQGAYGYTF. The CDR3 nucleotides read TGCAGTGCTAGTCCGGGACAGGGAGCGTATGGCTACACCTTC.

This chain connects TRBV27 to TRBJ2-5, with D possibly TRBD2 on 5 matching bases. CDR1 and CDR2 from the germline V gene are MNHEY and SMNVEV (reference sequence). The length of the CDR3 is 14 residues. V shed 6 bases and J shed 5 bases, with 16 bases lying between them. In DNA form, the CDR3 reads TGTGCCAGCAGCGGAGGTGCCTGGGCGGAGACCCAGTACTTC. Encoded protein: CASSGGAWAETQYF.

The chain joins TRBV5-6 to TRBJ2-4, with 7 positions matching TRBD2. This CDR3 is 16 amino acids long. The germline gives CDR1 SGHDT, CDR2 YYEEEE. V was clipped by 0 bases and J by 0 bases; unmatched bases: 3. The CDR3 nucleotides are TGTGCCAGCAGCTTGGCCCCTAGCGGAGCCAAAAACATTCAGTACTTC. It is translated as CASSLAPSGAKNIQYF.

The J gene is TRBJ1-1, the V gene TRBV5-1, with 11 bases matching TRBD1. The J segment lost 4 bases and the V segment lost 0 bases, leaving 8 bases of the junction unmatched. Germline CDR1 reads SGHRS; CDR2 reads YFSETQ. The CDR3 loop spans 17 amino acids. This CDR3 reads CASSLAPAGQGGTEAFF. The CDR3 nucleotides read TGCGCCAGCAGCTTGGCCCCCGCGGGACAGGGGGGCACTGAAGCTTTCTTT.